This TCR beta chain was observed in a study of blood T cells in healthy people across ages. Study-level points and caveats: One million T cells yielded diversity estimates that were considered underestimates. When set beside aged donors, long-lived donors presented more naive CD4+ cells and higher diversity.

The CDR3 runs 20 residues. V was cut by 0 bases and J by 2 bases, with 24 bases left in between. Germline assignment: CDR1 SGHRS and CDR2 YFSETQ. As for this clonotype: Its matching antigen is unknown.

The second PCR ran roughly 7 to 11 cycles with a sample-barcoded 5' primer and J-beta primers. Each cDNA molecule was tagged by a template-switch adaptor that had 12 random nucleotides. TCRdb re-called the 5' RACE reads through MiXCR, storing one row per CDR3 protein. The top ten hold around 41% of the sample, which has 780,000 or so distinct CDR3 sequences, roughly 50% seen once. Each sample used at least 7 million PBMCs. The chain couples TRBV5-1 to TRBJ2-1; no definite D call. Sequencing was performed on blood. The receptor was isolated from a man older than 75 in good health. CDR3 sequence (DNA): TGCGCCAGCAGCTTGGAGGCGTGGGTGGCAGCCCATGGGACCTACAATGAGCAGTTCTTC. Protein: CASSLEAWVAAHGTYNEQFF.